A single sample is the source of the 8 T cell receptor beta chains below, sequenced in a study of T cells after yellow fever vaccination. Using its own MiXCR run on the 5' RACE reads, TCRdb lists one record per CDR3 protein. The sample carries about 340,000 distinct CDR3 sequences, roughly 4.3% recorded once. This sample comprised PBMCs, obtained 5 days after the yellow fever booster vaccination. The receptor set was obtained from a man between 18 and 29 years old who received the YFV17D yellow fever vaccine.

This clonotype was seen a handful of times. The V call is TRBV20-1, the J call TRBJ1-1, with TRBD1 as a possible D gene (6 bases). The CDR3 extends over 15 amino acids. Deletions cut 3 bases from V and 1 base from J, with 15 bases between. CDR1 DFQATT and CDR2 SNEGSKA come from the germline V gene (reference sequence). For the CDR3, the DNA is TGCAGTGCTAGTCTCCCAGGGGCCCCGAACACTGAAGCTTTCTTT. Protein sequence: CSASLPGAPNTEAFF.

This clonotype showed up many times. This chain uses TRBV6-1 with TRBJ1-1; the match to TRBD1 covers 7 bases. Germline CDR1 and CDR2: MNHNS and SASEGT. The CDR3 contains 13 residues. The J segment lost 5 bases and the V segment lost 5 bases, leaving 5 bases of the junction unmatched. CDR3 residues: CASSPGGLTEAFF. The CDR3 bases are TGTGCCAGCAGTCCAGGGGGTTTGACTGAAGCTTTCTTT.

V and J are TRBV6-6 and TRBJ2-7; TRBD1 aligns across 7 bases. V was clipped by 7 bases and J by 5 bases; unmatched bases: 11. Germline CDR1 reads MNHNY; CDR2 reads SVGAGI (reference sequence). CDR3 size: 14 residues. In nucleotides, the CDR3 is TGTGCCAGCACTCCCATTGAGGGGGCCCACGAGCAGTACGTC. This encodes CASTPIEGAHEQYV.

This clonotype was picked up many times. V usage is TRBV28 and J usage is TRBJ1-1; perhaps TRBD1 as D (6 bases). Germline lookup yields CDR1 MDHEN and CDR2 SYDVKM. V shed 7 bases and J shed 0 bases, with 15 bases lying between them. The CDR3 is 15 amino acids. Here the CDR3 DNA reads TGTGCCAGCACCGAATCCGACAGGTTGAACACTGAAGCTTTCTTT. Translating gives CASTESDRLNTEAFF.

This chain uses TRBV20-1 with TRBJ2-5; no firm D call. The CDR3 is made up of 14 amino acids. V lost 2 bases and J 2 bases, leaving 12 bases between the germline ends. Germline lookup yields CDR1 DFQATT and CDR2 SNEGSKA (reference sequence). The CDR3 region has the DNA TGCAGTGCTAGACGATCTGGCATACAAGAGACCCAGTACTTC. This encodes CSARRSGIQETQYF.

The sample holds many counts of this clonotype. The CDR3: CASSQQGGPLAGELFF. The DNA for the CDR3 is TGCGCCAGCAGCCAACAAGGGGGTCCCCTCGCCGGGGAGCTGTTTTTT. J is TRBJ2-2 and V is TRBV4-3, with D tentatively TRBD1 (6 bases). The CDR3 contains 16 residues. The germline gives CDR1 LGHNA, CDR2 YSLEER. The V gene lost 2 bases and the J gene lost 6 bases, with 16 bases spanning the gap.

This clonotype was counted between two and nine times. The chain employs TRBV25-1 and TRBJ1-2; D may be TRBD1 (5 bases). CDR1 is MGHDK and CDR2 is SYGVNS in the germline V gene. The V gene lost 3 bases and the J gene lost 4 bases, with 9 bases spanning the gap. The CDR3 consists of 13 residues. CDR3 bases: TGTGCCAGCAGTGACCCAACAGGCTATGGCTACACCTTC. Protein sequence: CASSDPTGYGYTF.

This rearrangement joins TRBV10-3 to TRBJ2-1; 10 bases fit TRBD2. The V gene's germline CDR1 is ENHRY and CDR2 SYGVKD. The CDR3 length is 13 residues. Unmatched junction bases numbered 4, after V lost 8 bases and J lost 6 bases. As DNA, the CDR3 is TGTGCCATCGGGTCTAGCGGGGGCAATGAGCAGTTCTTC. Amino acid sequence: CAIGSSGGNEQFF.